The present entry profiles one T cell receptor beta chain with its context. Antigen unknown. V was pared by 5 bases and J by 9 bases, with 4 bases of the junction left unmatched. CDR1 and CDR2 from the germline V gene are SGHTA and FQGNSA. The CDR3 contains 12 residues. The primer mix had 60 Vbeta and 13 Jbeta primers. This table comes from immunoSEQ multiplex PCR, and its TCRdb copy is limited to in-frame clones, with some not included. This sample's clone table lists roughly 62,000 clones. This entry comes from a study of cytomegalovirus exposure and HLA in healthy donors. Study-wide findings and caveats: Another analysis was done later, and it associated around 16,000 TCR beta sequences with HLA alleles at 0.05 false discovery rate. Among the CMV-associated chains, a few were confirmed in vitro as specific for CMV antigens. The authors later found TCR association rates varying by HLA locus, with DRB1 most and HLA-C fewest.

The receptor's source is a male donor in good health and CMV-seronegative. The sample consisted of PBMCs. The chain is built from TRBV7-2 and TRBJ2-5, with TRBD1 matching 9 bases. In nucleotides, the CDR3 is TGTGCCAGCAGCGGACAGGGGATGGCCCAGTACTTC. Protein: CASSGQGMAQYF. Filled out from reference TRBV7-2 and TRBJ2-5, the complete variable domain reads GAGVSQSPSNKVTEKGKDVELRCDPISGHTALYWYRQSLGQGLEFLIYFQGNSAPDKSGLPSDRFSAERTGGSVSTLTIQRTQQEDSAVYLCASSGQGMAQYFGPGTRLLVL.